These T cell receptor beta chains were read from a single sample in a study of blood T cell repertoires in COVID-19. The method was immunoSEQ multiplex PCR; TCRdb's version includes in-frame clones alone and lacks a portion of them. The sample lists roughly 70,000 clones; 88% were seen once. The sample was peripheral blood. These receptors came from a human donor in a cohort sampled during active COVID-19. The CDR3 runs from the conserved cysteine through the conserved F or W. D genes are given only for firm matches. Only some rows state a clone size, as once, few, many or a class for expanded clones.

d_gene	abundance	v_gene	j_gene	CDR3nt	CDR3aa
.	.	TRBV19	TRBJ1-1	TGTGCCAGTAGTTTTCAGGGGCAGGCTGAAGCTTTCTTT	CASSFQGQAEAFF
TRBD2	.	TRBV24-1	TRBJ2-3	TGTGCCACCAGTGACCCGGGACTAGCGGGAGGATGGGGAGATACGCAGTATTTT	CATSDPGLAGGWGDTQYF
.	.	TRBV3-1/TRBV3-2	TRBJ2-2	TGTGCCAGCAGCCCGTACGAGGGTGTAGGGGAGCTGTTTTTT	CASSPYEGVGELFF
TRBD1	.	TRBV5-1	TRBJ1-1	TGCGCCAGCAGCGCCGGGACAGATGGAGGGACTGAAGCTTTCTTT	CASSAGTDGGTEAFF
.	once	TRBV5-1	TRBJ1-1	TGCGCCAGCAGCTTGGAGGGGCGGAACACTGAAGCTTTCTTT	CASSLEGRNTEAFF
.	.	TRBV2	TRBJ2-5	TGTGCCAGCTATCGCATGGCAGAGACCCAGTACTTC	CASYRMAETQYF
.	.	TRBV25-1	TRBJ1-4	TGTGCCAGCAGTGTACAGGGCGCCGAAAAACTGTTTTTT	CASSVQGAEKLFF
.	.	TRBV28	TRBJ1-6	TGTGCCAGCAGTTTAGGGGGGTCAGGGAATTCACCCCTCCACTTT	CASSLGGSGNSPLHF
TRBD1	.	TRBV28	TRBJ1-2	TGTGCCAGCAGTTTATCCCGGACAGGATATGGCTACACCTTC	CASSLSRTGYGYTF
TRBD1	.	TRBV19	TRBJ2-3	TGTGCCAGTAGTATAGCCGCCTCGGGACAGGGGGCAACAGATACGCAGTATTTT	CASSIAASGQGATDTQYF